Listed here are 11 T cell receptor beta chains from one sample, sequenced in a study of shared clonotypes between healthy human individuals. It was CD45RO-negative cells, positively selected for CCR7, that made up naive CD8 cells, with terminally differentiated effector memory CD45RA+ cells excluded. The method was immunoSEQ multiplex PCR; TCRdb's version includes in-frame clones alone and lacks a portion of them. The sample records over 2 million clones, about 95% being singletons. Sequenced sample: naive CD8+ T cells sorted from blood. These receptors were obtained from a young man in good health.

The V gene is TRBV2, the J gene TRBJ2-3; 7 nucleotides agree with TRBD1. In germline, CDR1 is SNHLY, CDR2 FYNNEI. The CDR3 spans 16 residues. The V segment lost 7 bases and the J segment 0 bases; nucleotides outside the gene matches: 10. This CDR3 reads CASTKRGQLSTDTQYF. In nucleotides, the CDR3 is TGTGCCAGCACCAAACGGGGACAGCTAAGCACAGATACGCAGTATTTT. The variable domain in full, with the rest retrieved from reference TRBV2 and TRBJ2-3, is EPEVTQTPSHQVTQMGQEVILRCVPISNHLYFYWYRQILGQKVEFLVSFYNNEISEKSEIFDDQFSVERPDGSNFTLKIRSTKLEDSAMYFCASTKRGQLSTDTQYFGPGTRLTVL.

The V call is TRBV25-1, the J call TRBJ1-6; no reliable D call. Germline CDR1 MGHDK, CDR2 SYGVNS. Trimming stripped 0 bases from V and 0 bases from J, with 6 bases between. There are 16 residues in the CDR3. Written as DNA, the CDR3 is TGTGCCAGCAGTGAATACCCATACTCCTATAATTCACCCCTCCACTTT. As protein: CASSEYPYSYNSPLHF.

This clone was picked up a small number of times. CDR3 protein: CASSPPGTSIRELFF. Here the CDR3 DNA reads TGTGCCAGCAGCCCCCCCGGGACTAGTATCCGGGAGCTGTTTTTT. The chain combines TRBV7-9 with TRBJ2-2, with 8 nucleotides matching TRBD2. Per germline, CDR1 SEHNR and CDR2 FQNEAQ (reference sequence). The CDR3 length is 15 residues. The V segment lost 5 bases and the J segment 9 bases; nucleotides outside the gene matches: 11.

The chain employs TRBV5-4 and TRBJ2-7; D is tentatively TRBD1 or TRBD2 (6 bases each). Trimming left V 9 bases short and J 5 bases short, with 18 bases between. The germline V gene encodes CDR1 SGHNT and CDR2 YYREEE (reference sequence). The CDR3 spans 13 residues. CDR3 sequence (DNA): TGTGCCATTTCTTGGGGGGCCAGCAACGAGCAGTACTTC. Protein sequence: CAISWGASNEQYF.

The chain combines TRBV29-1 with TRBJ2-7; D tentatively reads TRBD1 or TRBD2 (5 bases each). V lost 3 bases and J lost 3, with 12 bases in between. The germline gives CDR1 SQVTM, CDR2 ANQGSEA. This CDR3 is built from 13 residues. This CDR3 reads CSVDSGPNYEQYF. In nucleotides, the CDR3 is TGCAGCGTTGATTCGGGACCCAACTACGAGCAGTACTTC.

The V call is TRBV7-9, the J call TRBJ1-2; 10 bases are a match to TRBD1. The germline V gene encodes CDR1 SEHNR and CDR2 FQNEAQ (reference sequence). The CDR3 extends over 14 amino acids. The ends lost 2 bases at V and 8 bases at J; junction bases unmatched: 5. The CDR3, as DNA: TGTGCCAGCAGCTTACTGACAGGGGGCGAAGGCTACACCTTC. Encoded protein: CASSLLTGGEGYTF.

CDR3 sequence reads: CASSPSPGNGNTIYF. The CDR3 DNA reads TGCGCCAGCAGCCCCTCGCCGGGCAATGGAAACACCATATATTTT. The chain joins TRBV4-3 to TRBJ1-3; D uncertain. In germline, CDR1 is LGHNA, CDR2 YSLEER. This CDR3 comprises 15 residues. Trimming removed 4 bases at V and 3 bases at J, with 13 bases between.

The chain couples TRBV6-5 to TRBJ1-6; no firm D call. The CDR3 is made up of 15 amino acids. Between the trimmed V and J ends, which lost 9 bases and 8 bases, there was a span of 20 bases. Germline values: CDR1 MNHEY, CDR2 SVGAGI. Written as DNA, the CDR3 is TGTGCCAGGGCGTTAAACGTCCACCCCTATTCACCCCTCCACTTT. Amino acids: CARALNVHPYSPLHF.

CDR3 sequence: CASSLTGGFEAFF. The CDR3 nucleotides read TGTGCCAGTAGTCTGACAGGGGGTTTTGAAGCTTTCTTT. V gene TRBV19 combines with J gene TRBJ1-1; 9 bases fit TRBD1. The CDR3 is 13 residues long. The trim removed 5 bases at V and 7 bases at J, leaving 5 bases unmatched. Looked up from germline, CDR1 is LNHDA and CDR2 is SQIVND (reference sequence).

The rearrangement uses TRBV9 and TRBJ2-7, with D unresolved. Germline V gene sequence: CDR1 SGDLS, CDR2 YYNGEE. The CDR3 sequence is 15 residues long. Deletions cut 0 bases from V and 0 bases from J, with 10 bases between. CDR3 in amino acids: CASSVANGHSYEQYF. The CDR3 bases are TGTGCCAGCAGCGTAGCTAACGGGCACTCCTACGAGCAGTACTTC.

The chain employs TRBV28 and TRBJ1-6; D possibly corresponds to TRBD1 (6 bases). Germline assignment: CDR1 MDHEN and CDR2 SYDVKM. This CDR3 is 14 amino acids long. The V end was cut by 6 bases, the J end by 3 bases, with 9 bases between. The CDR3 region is CASSSTGYNSPLHF. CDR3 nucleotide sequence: TGTGCCAGCAGCTCGACAGGCTATAATTCACCCCTCCACTTT.